A selection of T cell receptor beta chains follows, all from one sample in a study of blood T cell repertoires in COVID-19. This table comes from immunoSEQ multiplex PCR, and its TCRdb copy is limited to in-frame clones, with some not included. This table holds 250,000 to 350,000 clones, 88% found once. The sequencing input was PBMCs or T cells enriched from blood (not recorded which). The receptors originated from a woman aged 55-70 years in a cohort exposed to, infected with or recovered from COVID-19 (not recorded which). Both conserved end residues are part of each CDR3. D genes are given only for firm matches. The size entry is marked missing in some rows and otherwise reads once, few, many or a size class.

V	D	J	size	CDR3	DNA
TRBV19	TRBD2	TRBJ2-1	.	CASSTRQSLAGGRNEQFF	TGTGCCAGTAGCACCCGGCAGAGTCTAGCGGGAGGGCGGAATGAGCAGTTCTTC
TRBV19	TRBD1	TRBJ1-1	.	CASTTPTGTGYAFF	TGTGCCAGTACTACCCCCACCGGGACAGGGTATGCTTTCTTT
TRBV18	.	TRBJ2-5	.	CASSPGDLLETQYF	TGTGCCAGCTCACCAGGAGATTTACTAGAGACCCAGTACTTC
TRBV5-1	.	TRBJ1-1	.	CASSRDSTNTEAFF	TGCGCCAGCAGCCGTGACAGTACTAACACTGAAGCTTTCTTT
TRBV28	.	TRBJ1-2	.	CASSFGNREREGYTF	TGTGCCAGCAGTTTCGGGAACCGAGAGAGGGAGGGCTACACCTTC
TRBV7-9	.	TRBJ1-6	.	CASSLGGSPLHF	TGTGCCAGCAGCTTAGGAGGTTCACCCCTCCACTTT
TRBV28	.	TRBJ1-2	.	CASSLDSTNYGYTF	TGTGCCAGCAGTTTAGACAGCACTAACTATGGCTACACCTTC
TRBV19	.	TRBJ1-4	.	CASSPRQNEKLFF	TGTGCCAGTAGTCCCCGTCAGAATGAAAAACTGTTTTTT
TRBV24-1	TRBD2	TRBJ2-1	once	CATSGAGVSYNEQFF	TGTGCCACCAGTGGAGCGGGAGTTTCATACAATGAGCAGTTCTTC
TRBV14	.	TRBJ2-7	.	CASSLAAGLNEQYF	TGTGCCAGCAGCCTGGCCGCGGGCCTTAACGAGCAGTACTTC
TRBV7-9	TRBD1	TRBJ2-5	once	CASSVDRDQETQYF	TGTGCCAGCAGCGTTGACAGGGACCAAGAGACCCAGTACTTC
TRBV7-9	.	TRBJ2-7	.	CASSSLAPYEQYF	TGTGCCAGCAGCTCCTTGGCCCCTTACGAGCAGTACTTC
TRBV6-5	TRBD1	TRBJ2-1	.	CASSSDRGHVNEQFF	TGTGCCAGCAGTTCAGACAGGGGGCATGTCAATGAGCAGTTCTTC
TRBV5-1	.	TRBJ2-5	.	CASSLVQGQETQYF	TGCGCCAGCAGCTTGGTTCAGGGCCAAGAGACCCAGTACTTC
TRBV18	.	TRBJ1-6	.	CASSPYGGKDSPLHF	TGTGCCAGCTCACCATATGGGGGCAAGGATTCACCCCTCCACTTT
TRBV9	.	TRBJ2-6	.	CASSVATGVGVSGANVLTF	TGTGCCAGCAGCGTAGCTACGGGGGTAGGGGTCTCTGGGGCCAACGTCCTGACTTTC
TRBV5-6	TRBD1	TRBJ1-2	.	CASSSRRDRGLGYTF	TGTGCCAGCAGCAGTAGACGGGACAGGGGCCTCGGCTACACCTTC
TRBV27	.	TRBJ2-2	.	CASSLDRLPSNTGELFF	TGTGCCAGCAGCTTGGACAGACTACCATCGAACACCGGGGAGCTGTTTTTT
TRBV23-1	TRBD1	TRBJ1-5	.	CASSLRGTGVRGNQPQHF	TGCGCCAGCAGTCTCCGTGGGACAGGGGTTCGCGGCAATCAGCCCCAGCATTTT
TRBV5-8	TRBD2	TRBJ2-7	.	CASSLKRGTYEQYF	TGTGCCAGCAGCTTGAAGCGGGGGACCTACGAGCAGTACTTC
TRBV6-1	TRBD2	TRBJ2-7	.	CASSETSGLYEQYF	TGTGCCAGCAGTGAGACTAGCGGTCTTTACGAGCAGTACTTC
TRBV28	TRBD1	TRBJ2-7	.	CASSGQGMRYEQYF	TGTGCCAGCAGTGGACAGGGGATGAGGTACGAGCAGTACTTC
TRBV18	TRBD1	TRBJ1-2	.	CASSQEATGGSYGYTF	TGTGCCAGCTCACAAGAGGCGACAGGGGGCTCCTATGGCTACACCTTC
TRBV30	TRBD1	TRBJ1-1	.	CAWSNQGASEAFF	TGTGCCTGGAGTAACCAGGGGGCGTCGGAAGCTTTCTTT
TRBV10-1	.	TRBJ2-5	.	CASSESGTFQETQYF	TGCGCCAGCAGTGAGTCCGGGACTTTTCAAGAGACCCAGTACTTC
TRBV5-1	.	TRBJ2-1	.	CASRGRGGDNEQFF	TGCGCCAGCAGAGGGAGAGGAGGGGACAATGAGCAGTTCTTC